The 30 T cell receptor beta chains below were found in one sample sequenced in a study of blood T cell repertoires in COVID-19. The table came from immunoSEQ multiplex PCR; TCRdb's copy has only in-frame clones and leaves some out. The sample yields around 310,000 clones, around 90% seen once. Sequencing was done on a sample of peripheral blood. The receptors were sampled from a woman aged 35 to 49 with COVID-19, enrolled during active disease.

The chain employs TRBV19 and TRBJ1-5, with 7 bases that match TRBD1. This CDR3 is 14 amino acids long. The junction had 1 base not matched to a gene; V was cut back by 3 bases and J by 2 bases. Looked up from germline, CDR1 is LNHDA and CDR2 is SQIVND (reference sequence). This chain's CDR3 is CASSMQGGNQPQHF. The CDR3, as DNA: TGTGCCAGTAGTATGCAGGGGGGCAATCAGCCCCAGCATTTT.

The chain couples TRBV11-2 to TRBJ2-2, with TRBD2 matching 10 bases. Germline CDR1 reads SGHAT; CDR2 reads FQNNGV. J gave up 5 bases and V 5 bases, and 14 bases lay outside the gene matches. This CDR3 comprises 18 residues. CDR3 residues: CASSQRILAGVFTGELFF. DNA for the CDR3: TGTGCCAGCAGCCAGCGGATTCTAGCGGGAGTATTTACCGGGGAGCTGTTTTTT.

J is TRBJ1-4 and V is TRBV5-4, with D possibly TRBD1 on 5 matching bases. CDR1 is SGHNT, CDR2 YYREEE, per germline (reference sequence). Deletions cut 2 bases from V and 5 bases from J, with 13 bases between. The CDR3 has 15 residues. Here the CDR3 DNA reads TGTGCCAGCAGCTTCGCCCAGGGTAAAAATGAAAAACTGTTTTTT. This codes for CASSFAQGKNEKLFF.

As DNA, the CDR3 is TGTGCCAGCAGCCTCGGCGGGAGCCGCCTTGACGAGCAGTACTTC. Its translation: CASSLGGSRLDEQYF. The rearrangement uses TRBV7-2 and TRBJ2-7; 7 bases agree with TRBD2. Germline assignment: CDR1 SGHTA and CDR2 FQGNSA. The junction had 12 bases not matched to a gene; V was cut back by 5 bases and J by 5 bases. The CDR3 sequence is 15 residues long.

The V gene is TRBV28, the J gene TRBJ1-3; D ambiguous. CDR1 is MDHEN and CDR2 is SYDVKM in the germline V gene. Trimming shortened V by 7 bases and J by 0 bases, and 16 bases separated the two germline ends. The CDR3 has 16 residues. As DNA, the CDR3 is TGTGCCAGCACCGGCCCGGGGTGGGGCTCTGGAAACACCATATATTTT. The encoded protein is CASTGPGWGSGNTIYF.

This sequence joins TRBV30 and TRBJ1-1; D not certain. V gave up 3 bases and J gave up 1 base, with 18 bases separating them. The CDR3 is made up of 16 amino acids. Germline V CDR1 and CDR2: GTSNPN, SVGIG (reference sequence). CDR3 DNA sequence: TGTGCCTGGAGCTTCCCACTTGTGCTCCCGAACACTGAAGCTTTCTTT. Translating it yields CAWSFPLVLPNTEAFF.

This clone was seen a few times. The chain employs TRBV27 and TRBJ2-7; 9 nucleotides match TRBD2. Trimming cost V 4 bases and J 2 bases; bases outside gene matches: 6. The CDR3 runs to 15 residues. Per germline, CDR1 MNHEY and CDR2 SMNVEV (reference sequence). CDR3 region: CASSSSGGTTYEQYF. CDR3 coding DNA: TGTGCCAGCAGTTCAAGCGGGGGGACGACCTACGAGCAGTACTTC.

This clone was recorded only once. This sequence joins TRBV6-2 or TRBV6-3 and TRBJ2-1, with D uncertain. The CDR3 is made up of 12 amino acids. CDR1 MNHEY and CDR2 SVGEGT come from the germline V gene. V was cut by 6 bases and J by 7 bases, with 10 bases left in between. The CDR3 protein is CASSHTPNEQFF. Here the CDR3 DNA reads TGTGCCAGCAGCCACACGCCAAATGAGCAGTTCTTC.

This chain joins TRBV30 and TRBJ1-1, with 10 nucleotides matching TRBD1. Per germline, CDR1 GTSNPN and CDR2 SVGIG (reference sequence). This CDR3 contains 15 residues. Unmatched junction bases numbered 7, after V lost 2 bases and J lost 4 bases. CDR3 amino acids: CAWSLLGTGATEAFF. The CDR3 nucleotides are TGTGCCTGGAGTCTACTAGGGACAGGGGCCACTGAAGCTTTCTTT.

CDR3 in DNA: TGTGCCATCAGTGGGGCGACAGGTCTGGACTATGGCTACACCTTC. Amino acids: CAISGATGLDYGYTF. V gene TRBV10-3 combines with J gene TRBJ1-2, with D perhaps matching TRBD1 (6 bases). Trimming removed 4 bases from V and 3 bases from J, with 15 bases in between. CDR1 and CDR2 (germline): ENHRY, SYGVKD. The CDR3 consists of 15 residues.

DNA for the CDR3: TGTGCCAGCAGGATCCCCCGAGCAAACTATGGCTACACCTTC. Its protein product is CASRIPRANYGYTF. V is TRBV6-5 and J is TRBJ1-2; D unresolved. The ends were cut back, 6 bases at V and 2 bases at J, with 13 bases in the middle. The CDR3 has 14 amino acids. Germline loops: CDR1 MNHEY, CDR2 SVGAGI.

The sample holds one count of this clone. The chain has TRBV18 and TRBJ2-3; 7 bases are a match to TRBD1. CDR1 is KGHSH, CDR2 LQKENI, per germline. Losses at the gene ends were 4 bases for V and 2 bases for J; bases not matched to a gene: 9. The CDR3 contains 16 residues. The chain's CDR3 is CASSLRTGLSTDTQYF. CDR3 in DNA: TGTGCCAGCTCACTCAGGACAGGTTTATCCACAGATACGCAGTATTTT.

This chain joins TRBV7-9 and TRBJ1-2; 10 bases agree with TRBD1. The germline V gene has CDR1 SEHNR and CDR2 FQNEAQ (reference sequence). V gave up 5 bases and J gave up 4 bases; unmatched junction bases: 4. CDR3 length: 14 residues. The CDR3 here is CASSPGTGVYGYTF. The CDR3 nucleotides are TGTGCCAGCAGCCCCGGGACAGGGGTCTATGGCTACACCTTC.

This clone was recorded once. The chain is built from TRBV18 and TRBJ2-7, with D hard to call. The germline gives CDR1 KGHSH, CDR2 LQKENI. This CDR3 spans 12 amino acids. V dropped 5 bases and J dropped 3 bases, with 8 bases sitting between them. CDR3 nucleotide sequence: TGTGCCAGCTCATTTGCGAACTACGAGCAGTACTTC. It is translated as CASSFANYEQYF.

V and J are TRBV28 and TRBJ1-4; 8 bases align to TRBD1. CDR1 is MDHEN and CDR2 is SYDVKM in the germline V gene. This CDR3 is 16 amino acids long. Trimming cost V 3 bases and J 2 bases; bases outside gene matches: 5. The CDR3: CASSLGQARTNEKLFF. The CDR3 DNA follows: TGTGCCAGCAGTTTGGGACAGGCTAGGACTAATGAAAAACTGTTTTTT.

The chain carries TRBV7-2 and TRBJ2-1; possibly TRBD1 for D (6 bases). CDR1 is SGHTA and CDR2 is FQGNSA in the germline V gene. The CDR3 totals 14 residues. Deletions cut 4 bases from V and 8 bases from J, with 15 bases between. This chain's CDR3 is CASSSQQGHHEQFF. The CDR3 region has the DNA TGTGCCAGCAGCTCACAACAGGGCCATCATGAGCAGTTCTTC.

CDR3 nucleotides: TGTGCCAGTAGTATCACTACAGGGGGCATAGCTTTCTTT. Translation gives CASSITTGGIAFF. The chain combines TRBV19 with TRBJ1-1; 9 bases map to TRBD1. V lost 3 bases, J lost 10 bases, and 6 bases stayed unmatched. CDR3 length equals 13 residues. CDR1 and CDR2 from the germline V gene are LNHDA and SQIVND (reference sequence).

This chain links TRBV6-5 with TRBJ1-2; D call uncertain. The CDR3 covers 15 residues. V lost 9 bases to trimming and J lost 4 bases, with 21 bases between them. The germline CDR1 and CDR2 sequences are MNHEY and SVGAGI. This CDR3 reads CASSLEVREGYGYTF. The CDR3 DNA sequence: TGTGCCAGTTCCTTAGAGGTTCGGGAGGGCTATGGCTACACCTTC.

The chain joins TRBV29-1 to TRBJ1-2; TRBD1 matches at 8 bases. From germline, CDR1 is SQVTM and CDR2 ANQGSEA. CDR3 length: 13 residues. V lost 6 bases and J lost 0; bases outside the gene matches: 3. The CDR3 nucleotides are TGCAGCGTACACAGGGGGACTAACTATGGCTACACCTTC. Protein product: CSVHRGTNYGYTF.

This clone showed up just once. This chain links TRBV30 with TRBJ1-2, with 7 bases aligning to TRBD1. Losses at the gene ends were 5 bases for V and 2 bases for J; bases not matched to a gene: 5. Germline V lookup: CDR1 GTSNPN, CDR2 SVGIG (reference sequence). The CDR3 runs 13 residues. The CDR3 is CAWGGQINYGYTF. As DNA, the CDR3 is TGTGCCTGGGGGGGACAGATCAACTATGGCTACACCTTC. The full variable domain, its missing parts supplied by reference TRBV30 and TRBJ1-2, is SQTIHQWPATLVQPVGSPLSLECTVEGTSNPNLYWYRQAAGRGLQLLFYSVGIGQISSEVPQNLSASRPQDRQFILSSKKLLLSDSGFYLCAWGGQINYGYTFGSGTRLTVV.

The chain joins TRBV27 to TRBJ2-3; 12 bases are shared with TRBD2. The J segment lost 1 base and the V segment lost 6 bases, leaving 11 bases of the junction unmatched. Germline CDR1 reads MNHEY; CDR2 reads SMNVEV (reference sequence). The CDR3 runs 18 residues. The CDR3 region is CASSQTSGGRRGTDTQYF. The CDR3 DNA is TGTGCCAGCAGCCAGACTAGCGGGGGTAGAAGGGGCACAGATACGCAGTATTTT.

The genes are TRBV19 and TRBJ2-7; 13 bases align to TRBD2. The CDR3 has 16 residues. V gave up 4 bases and J gave up 2 bases; unmatched junction bases: 5. The V gene's germline CDR1 is LNHDA and CDR2 SQIVND (reference sequence). The CDR3 nucleotides are TGTGCCAGTAGTACGAGGACTAGCGGGAGAGCCTACGAGCAGTACTTC. This codes for CASSTRTSGRAYEQYF.

This clone was counted a few times. The rearrangement uses TRBV10-2 and TRBJ1-1; 8 bases fit TRBD1. The germline gives CDR1 WSHSY, CDR2 SAAADI. The CDR3 covers 15 residues. V was clipped by 4 bases and J by 4 bases; unmatched bases: 8. DNA of the CDR3: TGCGCCAGCAGTGGGACAGGGCCAAGGGGCACTGAAGCTTTCTTT. Its protein product is CASSGTGPRGTEAFF.

The CDR3, as DNA: TGTGCCAGCAGTGGCAACAGGGCAGGCGCTGAAGCTTTCTTT. It is translated as CASSGNRAGAEAFF. This chain links TRBV2 with TRBJ1-1; a possible D gene is TRBD1 (6 bases). This CDR3 is built from 14 residues. The ends were cut back, 4 bases at V and 6 bases at J, with 15 bases in the middle. Per the germline V gene, CDR1 is SNHLY and CDR2 is FYNNEI.

The V and J genes are TRBV20-1 and TRBJ1-2, with 7 bases identical to TRBD1. Germline CDR1 is DFQATT and CDR2 is SNEGSKA (reference sequence). CDR3 length: 12 amino acids. V was pared by 3 bases and J by 4 bases, with 2 bases of the junction left unmatched. The DNA of the CDR3 is TGCAGTGCTAGTGCAGGGGGCTATGGCTACACCTTC. This translates into CSASAGGYGYTF.

The CDR3 DNA reads TGCGCCAGCAGCGCAAGGACAGGGGGAAATGAAAAACTGTTTTTT. Protein sequence: CASSARTGGNEKLFF. The chain has TRBV5-1 and TRBJ1-4; 10 bases map to TRBD1. The V segment lost 4 bases and the J segment 5 bases; nucleotides outside the gene matches: 5. The CDR3 totals 15 residues. The germline CDR1 and CDR2 sequences are SGHRS and YFSETQ.

This chain links TRBV7-2 with TRBJ2-1, with 9 nucleotides matching TRBD2. After removal of 5 bases from V and 9 bases from J, the junction contained 20 bases not matched to a gene. The germline gives CDR1 SGHTA, CDR2 FQGNSA. CDR3 length equals 18 residues. This CDR3 reads CASSPKGSGTSLAGEQFF. Here the CDR3 DNA reads TGTGCCAGCAGCCCCAAAGGGTCGGGGACTAGCCTTGCGGGTGAGCAGTTCTTC.

This CDR3 is CASSRPNEQFF. CDR3 sequence (DNA): TGTGCCAGCAGTCGTCCCAATGAGCAGTTCTTC. The chain carries TRBV6-2 or TRBV6-3 and TRBJ2-1; D gene unclear. CDR1 and CDR2 (germline): MNHEY, SVGEGT. This CDR3 has 11 amino acids. Trimming stripped 5 bases from V and 6 bases from J, with 5 bases between.

V gene TRBV7-2 combines with J gene TRBJ2-5; 7 bases match TRBD1. The CDR3 runs 15 residues. V gave up 5 bases and J gave up 5 bases; unmatched junction bases: 11. In germline, CDR1 is SGHTA, CDR2 FQGNSA. The CDR3 DNA reads TGTGCCAGCAGCCCTGTTGACAGGGTGTTGGAGACCCAGTACTTC. Translation: CASSPVDRVLETQYF.

The genes are TRBV5-1 and TRBJ2-2; 7 bases fit TRBD1. The CDR3 consists of 17 residues. With 4 bases clipped from V and 4 bases from J, the junction kept 13 bases outside the gene matches. Germline V gene data show CDR1 as SGHRS and CDR2 as YFSETQ. As DNA, the CDR3 is TGCGCCAGCAGCACCCGGGGTGAGGGGGCCGGCACCGGGGAGCTGTTTTTT. Translation: CASSTRGEGAGTGELFF.